This TCR beta chain emerged from a study of OX40 agonist ivuxolimab in advanced cancers. Across the whole study: Patients received the agonistic anti-OX40 (CD134) antibody ivuxolimab. Eligibility rules accepted prior anti-PD-1, anti-PD-L1 or anti-CTLA-4 therapy, and over 35% had some.

With respect to this clone: Its antigen is not known.

Study-wide points: On average, CD8+ T cells showed a greater number of expanded clones than CD4+.

There are 13 residues in the CDR3. Germline-derived CDR1 and CDR2 are MNHNY and SVGAGI (reference sequence). Trimming removed 10 bases from V and 6 bases from J, with 18 bases in between. Some clones are missing from TCRdb's copy, which holds only in-frame ones; the method was immunoSEQ multiplex PCR. The table includes tens of thousands of clones, 85% to 95% detected once. The sequence was obtained from an adult with an advanced solid tumor such as melanoma, head and neck, liver or kidney cancer. The V call is TRBV6-6, the J call TRBJ1-1; D possibly corresponds to TRBD1 (6 bases). The sequenced sample was CD4+ or CD8+ T cells sorted from blood, obtained in a trial of the OX40 agonist ivuxolimab. The CDR3 loop is CATTLGGIAEAFF. The CDR3 coding sequence is TGTGCCACTACCTTGGGGGGCATCGCTGAAGCTTTCTTT.